This TCR beta chain was retrieved from a study of blood T cells in healthy people across ages. This clonotype was found once. The authors ran a second PCR of about 6 to 12 cycles using a sample-barcoded 5' primer and a J-beta primer mix. TCRdb re-called the 5' RACE reads with MiXCR, one entry per CDR3 protein. The data contain approximately 1.5 million distinct CDR3 sequences, roughly a third of them singletons. This CDR3 region has 15 residues. Per the germline V gene, CDR1 is MNHNS and CDR2 is SASEGT. Trimming removed 7 bases at V and 1 base at J, with 15 bases between. This sequence was found in a woman in her thirties in good health. The chain employs TRBV6-1 and TRBJ2-3, with a tentative D call TRBD2 (6 bases). The specimen was blood. CDR3 sequence: CASTRREDRTDTQYF. The CDR3 DNA reads as TGTGCCAGCACCCGAAGGGAGGACCGCACAGATACGCAGTATTTT.